A single sample gave rise to the 31 T cell receptor beta chains below, sequenced in a study of PD-L1 blockade in urothelial cancer. The time point: pretreatment peripheral blood. The assay was immunoSEQ multiplex PCR, and TCRdb's table has in-frame clones only and misses some. The table shows 60,000 or so clones, with 81% occurring only once. Sequenced here: PBMCs, sampled around atezolizumab (anti-PD-L1) treatment. The receptors stem from a man aged 65 to 85 with urothelial cancer.

This clone ranks as medium-sized (0.01 to 0.1%). CDR3 in amino acids: CASMGQGEGQPQHF. The CDR3, as DNA: TGTGCCAGTATGGGACAGGGAGAGGGTCAGCCCCAGCATTTT. The chain carries TRBV19 and TRBJ1-5; TRBD1 aligns across 9 bases. Germline lookup yields CDR1 LNHDA and CDR2 SQIVND (reference sequence). There are 14 residues in the CDR3. J lost 6 bases, V lost 7 bases, and 7 bases had no gene match. Together with reference TRBV19 and TRBJ1-5, the CDR3 gives the full variable domain: DGGITQSPKYLFRKEGQNVTLSCEQNLNHDAMYWYRQDPGQGLRLIYYSQIVNDFQKGDIAEGYSVSREKKESFPLTVTSAQKNPTAFYLCASMGQGEGQPQHFGDGTRLSIL.

This clone has more than one count but fewer than ten. The V call is TRBV7-2, the J call TRBJ2-1, with TRBD1 matching 8 bases. CDR1 SGHTA and CDR2 FQGNSA come from the germline V gene. Trimming removed 5 bases from V and 7 bases from J; junction bases left unmatched: 1. The CDR3 is 12 amino acids. CDR3 sequence reads: CASSRTGNEQFF. The CDR3 DNA follows: TGTGCCAGCAGCCGGACAGGGAATGAGCAGTTCTTC.

This chain connects TRBV7-6 to TRBJ1-3; unclear D gene. Trimming pared 5 bases from V and 1 base from J, leaving 12 bases between. The CDR3 has 15 amino acids. Germline lookup yields CDR1 SGHVS and CDR2 FNYEAQ. CDR3 in DNA: TGTGCCAGCAGCCTATCGCGGGTTTCTGGAAACACCATATATTTT. Its protein product is CASSLSRVSGNTIYF.

The chain uses TRBV4-1 and TRBJ2-4; 13 positions match TRBD2. V lost 8 bases and J lost 0; bases outside the gene matches: 13. Per the germline V gene, CDR1 is MGHRA and CDR2 is YSYEKL. CDR3 length equals 19 residues. CDR3 amino acids: CASGLGLAGAGGAKNIQYF. In DNA form, the CDR3 reads TGCGCCAGCGGCCTTGGACTAGCGGGAGCGGGGGGAGCCAAAAACATTCAGTACTTC.

The chain links TRBV5-1 to TRBJ2-2; 9 nucleotides align to TRBD2. Unmatched junction bases numbered 3, after V lost 1 base and J lost 5 bases. Germline CDR1 and CDR2: SGHRS and YFSETQ. This CDR3 contains 15 residues. As DNA, the CDR3 is TGCGCCAGCAGCTTGACTAGCGGGTTAACCGGGGAGCTGTTTTTT. This sequence encodes CASSLTSGLTGELFF.

This chain uses TRBV2 with TRBJ2-1; 7 bases map to TRBD2. In germline, CDR1 is SNHLY, CDR2 FYNNEI. This CDR3 contains 16 residues. With 2 bases clipped from V and 7 bases from J, the junction kept 11 bases outside the gene matches. The chain's CDR3 is CASSELGGGDSNEQFF. The CDR3 DNA reads as TGTGCCAGCAGTGAACTCGGGGGAGGGGATAGTAATGAGCAGTTCTTC.

The chain couples TRBV19 to TRBJ1-2, with D unclear. Trimming removed 1 base from V and 7 bases from J, with 7 bases in between. Per the germline V gene, CDR1 is LNHDA and CDR2 is SQIVND (reference sequence). This CDR3 spans 12 amino acids. Written as DNA, the CDR3 is TGTGCCAGTAGTATAGGCCGGGGTGGCTACACCTTC. Its protein is CASSIGRGGYTF.

This sequence joins TRBV7-8 and TRBJ2-7; possible D gene TRBD2, 6 bases. V was cut by 4 bases and J by 6 bases, with 22 bases left in between. The CDR3 has 16 residues. Per the germline V gene, CDR1 is SGHVS and CDR2 is FQNEAQ. CDR3 in DNA: TGTGCCAGCAGCTCTGGAGGGAACGGGATTCCCTCCGAGCAGTACTTC. This codes for CASSSGGNGIPSEQYF.

The CDR3 coding sequence is TGTGCCAGTAGTATGGCTAGCGGGAGTGGCCCAGATACGCAGTATTTT. Translated: CASSMASGSGPDTQYF. This chain connects TRBV19 to TRBJ2-3; 10 bases fit TRBD2. The length of the CDR3 is 16 residues. Germline trimming cut 3 bases from V and 4 bases from J; bases unmatched to any gene: 7. The germline V gene has CDR1 LNHDA and CDR2 SQIVND (reference sequence).

The chain recombines TRBV5-1 with TRBJ1-5, with D hard to call. CDR1 and CDR2 from the germline V gene are SGHRS and YFSETQ. The V and J ends lost 0 bases and 4 bases respectively, with 8 bases between them. The CDR3 is 14 residues long. As DNA, the CDR3 is TGCGCCAGCAGCTTGGGTACAGCTAATCAGCCCCAGCATTTT. It is translated as CASSLGTANQPQHF.

This chain joins TRBV5-1 and TRBJ1-1, with 9 bases lining up with TRBD1. V lost 4 bases and J lost 1; bases outside the gene matches: 11. The CDR3 has 17 amino acids. The V gene's germline CDR1 is SGHRS and CDR2 YFSETQ. CDR3 nucleotide sequence: TGCGCCAGCAGCCCAAGTACAGGGGGCGCGGGGAACACTGAAGCTTTCTTT. This sequence encodes CASSPSTGGAGNTEAFF.

The chain links TRBV29-1 to TRBJ2-2; TRBD2 matches at 11 bases. V trimming: 7 bases; J trimming: 1 base; junction bases outside the gene matches: 14. The CDR3 sequence is 18 residues long. Germline V CDR1 and CDR2: SQVTM, ANQGSEA. In DNA form, the CDR3 reads TGCAGCGCTCCCACAAGCGGACTAGCGGGCAGGAACACCGGGGAGCTGTTTTTT. Translated: CSAPTSGLAGRNTGELFF.

The chain combines TRBV9 with TRBJ2-3; 10 nucleotides match TRBD2. Germline CDR1 is SGDLS and CDR2 is YYNGEE. Trimming at V came to 4 bases and at J to 0 bases, leaving 11 bases not matched to a gene. The CDR3 loop spans 18 amino acids. The CDR3 reads CASSPRTSGFPSTDTQYF. Here the CDR3 DNA reads TGTGCCAGCAGCCCGAGGACTAGCGGCTTCCCTAGCACAGATACGCAGTATTTT.

V and J are TRBV5-1 and TRBJ1-5; no clear D. Trimming left V 0 bases short and J 5 bases short, with 6 bases between. The CDR3 extends over 13 amino acids. Germline CDR1 is SGHRS and CDR2 is YFSETQ. CDR3 in amino acids: CASSLGTDQPQHF. The DNA for the CDR3 is TGCGCCAGCAGCTTGGGAACTGATCAGCCCCAGCATTTT. Drawing the rest from reference TRBV5-1 and TRBJ1-5, the complete variable domain is KAGVTQTPRYLIKTRGQQVTLSCSPISGHRSVSWYQQTPGQGLQFLFEYFSETQRNKGNFPGRFSGRQFSNSRSEMNVSTLELGDSALYLCASSLGTDQPQHFGDGTRLSIL.

The rearrangement uses TRBV2 and TRBJ2-7; D may be TRBD2 (5 bases). Germline CDR1 and CDR2: SNHLY and FYNNEI. This CDR3 has 14 residues. V lost 2 bases, J lost 3 bases, and 11 bases lay in between. CDR3 coding DNA: TGTGCCAGCAGTGAATTAGGACGGGGCTACGAGCAGTACTTC. Translated, it gives CASSELGRGYEQYF.

This chain links TRBV7-6 with TRBJ2-3; 10 nucleotides agree with TRBD2. CDR1 is SGHVS and CDR2 is FNYEAQ in the germline V gene. V lost 3 bases, J lost 4 bases, and 4 bases stayed unmatched. The CDR3 contains 15 residues. The CDR3 bases are TGTGCCAGCAGCTTCCCTAGCGGGAGTGCAGATACGCAGTATTTT. Translated: CASSFPSGSADTQYF. Full variable domain (remainder filled in from reference TRBV7-6 and TRBJ2-3): GAGVSQSPRYKVTKRGQDVALRCDPISGHVSLYWYRQALGQGPEFLTYFNYEAQQDKSGLPNDRFSAERPEGSISTLTIQRTEQRDSAMYRCASSFPSGSADTQYFGPGTRLTVL.

CDR3 nucleotide sequence: TGCAGCGTGGGGGGGACAGGTCCTCCAACGGGAGGCTACACCTTC. This gives the protein CSVGGTGPPTGGYTF. The chain joins TRBV29-1 to TRBJ1-2; 8 positions agree with TRBD1. The CDR3 consists of 15 residues. In germline, CDR1 is SQVTM, CDR2 ANQGSEA. V trimming: 6 bases; J trimming: 8 bases; junction bases outside the gene matches: 17.

J is TRBJ2-1 and V is TRBV5-1, with a possible D match to TRBD1 (5 bases). V lost 4 bases and J 5 bases, leaving 13 bases between the germline ends. The germline CDR1 and CDR2 sequences are SGHRS and YFSETQ. The CDR3 has 14 amino acids. CDR3 bases: TGCGCCAGCAGCCCGTTCAGGGCGGACAATGAGCAGTTCTTC. Protein product: CASSPFRADNEQFF.

The chain carries TRBV28 and TRBJ2-1, with D maybe TRBD2 (8 bases). This CDR3 comprises 16 residues. Germline values: CDR1 MDHEN, CDR2 SYDVKM. Between the trimmed V and J ends, which lost 6 bases and 8 bases, there was a span of 23 bases. This chain's CDR3 is CASRYTRGLGGDEQFF. The DNA for the CDR3 is TGTGCCAGCAGGTATACTAGGGGACTAGGGGGCGATGAGCAGTTCTTC. Looking up the rest from reference TRBV28 and TRBJ2-1 gives the full variable domain: DVKVTQSSRYLVKRTGEKVFLECVQDMDHENMFWYRQDPGLGLRLIYFSYDVKMKEKGDIPEGYSVSREKKERFSLILESASTNQTSMYLCASRYTRGLGGDEQFFGPGTRLTVL.

The CDR3 region is CASTGTSVTDTQYF. DNA of the CDR3: TGCGCCAGCACCGGGACTAGCGTTACAGATACGCAGTATTTT. The rearrangement joins TRBV5-1 to TRBJ2-3; 10 bases line up with TRBD2. V shed 6 bases, J shed 3 bases, and the junction held 4 bases outside the gene matches. Germline loops: CDR1 SGHRS, CDR2 YFSETQ. CDR3 size: 14 residues.

For the CDR3, the DNA is TGTGCCAGCAGTACCCAGACAGAACAGCCCCAGCATTTT. Its protein is CASSTQTEQPQHF. The chain links TRBV2 to TRBJ1-5; D possibly corresponds to TRBD1 (5 bases). This CDR3 is built from 13 residues. V gave up 5 bases and J gave up 7 bases, with 12 bases separating them. Germline CDR1 is SNHLY and CDR2 is FYNNEI.

The rearrangement joins TRBV5-4 to TRBJ2-1; TRBD2 is a possible D gene (5 bases). The germline V gene encodes CDR1 SGHNT and CDR2 YYREEE (reference sequence). This CDR3 has 15 amino acids. V lost 1 base and J lost 6, with 14 bases in between. The CDR3 protein is CASSLIEGRANEQFF. The CDR3, as DNA: TGTGCCAGCAGCTTGATCGAGGGTCGGGCCAATGAGCAGTTCTTC.

The chain combines TRBV6-5 with TRBJ1-5; perhaps TRBD1 as D (6 bases). Germline CDR1 reads MNHEY; CDR2 reads SVGAGI. The CDR3 sequence is 13 residues long. The V end was cut by 6 bases, the J end by 4 bases, with 10 bases between. Here the CDR3 DNA reads TGTGCCAGCAGACCCACAGGGAATCAGCCCCAGCATTTT. It specifies CASRPTGNQPQHF.

The rearrangement joins TRBV5-1 to TRBJ2-7, with 12 positions matching TRBD1. Trimming took 4 bases from V and 6 from J; bases not matched to a gene: 8. Germline loops: CDR1 SGHRS, CDR2 YFSETQ. The CDR3 consists of 15 residues. This CDR3 reads CASSAGQGATGEQYF. The CDR3 DNA sequence: TGCGCCAGCAGCGCGGGACAGGGGGCCACCGGCGAGCAGTACTTC. The full variable domain, with the rest looked up from reference TRBV5-1 and TRBJ2-7, is KAGVTQTPRYLIKTRGQQVTLSCSPISGHRSVSWYQQTPGQGLQFLFEYFSETQRNKGNFPGRFSGRQFSNSRSEMNVSTLELGDSALYLCASSAGQGATGEQYFGPGTRLTVT.

In this sample, this clone turned up once. The genes are TRBV5-1 and TRBJ2-3, with D maybe TRBD2 (6 bases). This CDR3 contains 16 residues. Per germline, CDR1 SGHRS and CDR2 YFSETQ. V lost 0 bases to trimming and J lost 4 bases, with 15 bases between them. The CDR3 here is CASSLGGLANSDTQYF. CDR3 DNA sequence: TGCGCCAGCAGCTTGGGGGGTCTAGCGAATTCAGATACGCAGTATTTT. The full variable domain, with the rest looked up from reference TRBV5-1 and TRBJ2-3, is KAGVTQTPRYLIKTRGQQVTLSCSPISGHRSVSWYQQTPGQGLQFLFEYFSETQRNKGNFPGRFSGRQFSNSRSEMNVSTLELGDSALYLCASSLGGLANSDTQYFGPGTRLTVL.

The gene calls are TRBV7-9 and TRBJ2-1; the match to TRBD1 covers 9 bases. Germline CDR1 and CDR2: SEHNR and FQNEAQ (reference sequence). This CDR3 is 13 amino acids long. Losses at the gene ends were 1 base for V and 15 bases for J; bases not matched to a gene: 7. The CDR3 region is CASSLGLRDRAFF. In DNA form, the CDR3 reads TGTGCCAGCAGCTTAGGGCTGAGGGACAGGGCGTTCTTC.

The J gene is TRBJ2-3, the V gene TRBV27; 7 bases are shared with TRBD1. Germline loops: CDR1 MNHEY, CDR2 SMNVEV (reference sequence). With V trimmed by 5 bases and J by 2 bases, 4 bases remained unmatched. This CDR3 spans 14 amino acids. This CDR3 is CASSHGQVTDTQYF. The CDR3 DNA is TGTGCCAGCAGTCACGGACAGGTCACAGATACGCAGTATTTT.

The chain links TRBV4-1 to TRBJ1-5, with 10 bases identical to TRBD1. Trimming took 0 bases from V and 0 from J; bases not matched to a gene: 8. Germline lookup yields CDR1 MGHRA and CDR2 YSYEKL. The CDR3 consists of 19 residues. The CDR3 protein is CASSQDGPWTGGSNQPQHF. In DNA, the CDR3 is TGCGCCAGCAGCCAAGACGGCCCTTGGACAGGGGGTAGCAATCAGCCCCAGCATTTT.

A few counts support this clone. The CDR3 sequence is CASSSLFPAGGFRSTDTQYF. CDR3 DNA sequence: TGTGCCAGCAGTTCTCTTTTCCCAGCGGGAGGGTTTCGGAGCACAGATACGCAGTATTTT. The chain uses TRBV28 and TRBJ2-3; TRBD2 aligns across 10 bases. The germline gives CDR1 MDHEN, CDR2 SYDVKM. The CDR3 length is 20 residues. V lost 4 bases and J lost 0; bases outside the gene matches: 16.

The chain links TRBV9 to TRBJ2-1; TRBD2 matches 12 bases. V lost 6 bases and J lost 3; bases outside the gene matches: 7. Per germline, CDR1 SGDLS and CDR2 YYNGEE. The CDR3 contains 16 residues. The CDR3 nucleotides are TGTGCCAGCACTCCGGGACTAGCGGGTGGCTACAATGAGCAGTTCTTC. It is translated as CASTPGLAGGYNEQFF.

The chain uses TRBV7-3 and TRBJ2-5; TRBD2 aligns across 10 bases. With 2 bases clipped from V and 4 bases from J, the junction kept 7 bases outside the gene matches. The CDR3 runs to 16 residues. From germline, CDR1 is SGHTA and CDR2 FQGTGA. The chain's CDR3 is CASSLGASGSGETQYF. The CDR3 bases are TGTGCCAGCAGCTTAGGGGCTAGCGGGAGTGGAGAGACCCAGTACTTC.